These 8 T cell receptor beta chains originate from one sample sequenced in a study of blood T cell repertoires in COVID-19. The repertoire was sequenced with immunoSEQ multiplex PCR; TCRdb's copy has only in-frame clones and lacks some. Of some 150,000 clones listed, around 86% are singletons. Material: peripheral blood. Receptors originate from a human donor in a cohort sampled during active COVID-19.

V gene TRBV3-1 (or the pseudogene TRBV3-2) combines with J gene TRBJ2-5, with 7 bases that match TRBD2. With V trimmed by 0 bases and J by 11 bases, 9 bases remained unmatched. The CDR3 is 14 amino acids. CDR1 is LGHDT and CDR2 is YNNKEL in the germline V gene (reference sequence). For the CDR3, the DNA is TGTGCCAGCAGCCAAGAGATAACGGGAGGTTCACAGTACTTC. Protein sequence: CASSQEITGGSQYF.

The chain is built from TRBV6-5 and TRBJ2-7; 12 bases map to TRBD2. CDR3 length equals 15 residues. After removal of 4 bases from V and 7 bases from J, the junction contained 8 bases not matched to a gene. In germline, CDR1 is MNHEY, CDR2 SVGAGI. The CDR3 is CASSSGLAGFREQYF. For the CDR3, the DNA is TGTGCCAGCAGTTCAGGACTAGCGGGGTTTCGAGAGCAGTACTTC.

This clone was counted once. The chain couples TRBV7-9 to TRBJ2-1; 7 bases fit TRBD1. V shed 1 base, J shed 2 bases, and the junction held 8 bases outside the gene matches. CDR1 and CDR2 from the germline V gene are SEHNR and FQNEAQ (reference sequence). The CDR3 has 17 amino acids. CDR3 in amino acids: CASSLEIGTVPYNEQFF. The DNA for the CDR3 is TGTGCCAGCAGCTTAGAAATCGGGACAGTACCCTACAATGAGCAGTTCTTC.

The table lists this clone with a count of one. The rearrangement links TRBV6-5 to TRBJ1-1, with D possibly matching TRBD1 (6 bases). The V gene lost 0 bases and the J gene lost 4 bases, with 12 bases spanning the gap. Looked up from germline, CDR1 is MNHEY and CDR2 is SVGAGI. This CDR3 comprises 15 residues. In DNA form, the CDR3 reads TGTGCCAGCAGTTACTCACAGGGAGTCCGCACTGAAGCTTTCTTT. This translates into CASSYSQGVRTEAFF.

V is TRBV7-2 and J is TRBJ1-1; D may be TRBD1 (5 bases). Germline values: CDR1 SGHTA, CDR2 FQGNSA. The CDR3 has 15 residues. V was shortened by 5 bases and J by 5 bases, with 18 bases between the two germline ends. The CDR3 protein is CASSDNAGPRTEAFF. CDR3 bases: TGTGCCAGCAGCGATAACGCGGGGCCGAGGACTGAAGCTTTCTTT.

The J gene is TRBJ2-7, the V gene TRBV6-1; TRBD1 matches 7 bases. This CDR3 region has 16 residues. After removal of 0 bases from V and 3 bases from J, the junction contained 8 bases not matched to a gene. Germline CDR1 is MNHNS and CDR2 is SASEGT. CDR3 protein: CASSEARGAGGYEQYF. The DNA of the CDR3 is TGTGCCAGCAGTGAAGCCCGAGGGGCAGGGGGCTACGAGCAGTACTTC.

The J gene is TRBJ1-6, the V gene TRBV2; D remains ambiguous. The V gene lost 8 bases and the J gene lost 8 bases, with 16 bases spanning the gap. The V gene's germline CDR1 is SNHLY and CDR2 FYNNEI. This CDR3 has 14 amino acids. The CDR3 nucleotides are TGTGCCAGCTCGGGCGGGAAGGGTTATTCACCCCTCCACTTT. Its translation: CASSGGKGYSPLHF.

The CDR3 loop reads CATSPRTGGRETQYF. CDR3 in DNA: TGTGCCACCAGCCCCCGAACAGGGGGGAGAGAGACCCAGTACTTC. The chain carries TRBV15 and TRBJ2-5; TRBD1 aligns across 8 bases. Germline V gene data show CDR1 as LNHNV and CDR2 as YYDKDF (reference sequence). The V segment lost 5 bases and the J segment 4 bases; nucleotides outside the gene matches: 9. This CDR3 comprises 15 residues.